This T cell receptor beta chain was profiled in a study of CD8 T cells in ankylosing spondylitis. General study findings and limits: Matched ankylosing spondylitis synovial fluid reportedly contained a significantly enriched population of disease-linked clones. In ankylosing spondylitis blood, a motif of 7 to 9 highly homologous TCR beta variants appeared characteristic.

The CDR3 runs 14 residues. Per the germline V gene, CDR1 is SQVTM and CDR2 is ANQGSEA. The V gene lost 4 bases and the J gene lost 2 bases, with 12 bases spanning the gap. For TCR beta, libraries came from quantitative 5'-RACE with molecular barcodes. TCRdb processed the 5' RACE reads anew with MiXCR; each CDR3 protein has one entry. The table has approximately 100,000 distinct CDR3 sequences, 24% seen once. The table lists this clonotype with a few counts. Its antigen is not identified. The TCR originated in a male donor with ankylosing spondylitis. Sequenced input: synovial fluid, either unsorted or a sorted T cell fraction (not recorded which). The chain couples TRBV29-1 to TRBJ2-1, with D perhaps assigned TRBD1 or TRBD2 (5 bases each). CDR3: CSVVYWGTYNEQFF. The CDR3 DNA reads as TGCAGCGTTGTCTATTGGGGGACCTACAATGAGCAGTTCTTC.